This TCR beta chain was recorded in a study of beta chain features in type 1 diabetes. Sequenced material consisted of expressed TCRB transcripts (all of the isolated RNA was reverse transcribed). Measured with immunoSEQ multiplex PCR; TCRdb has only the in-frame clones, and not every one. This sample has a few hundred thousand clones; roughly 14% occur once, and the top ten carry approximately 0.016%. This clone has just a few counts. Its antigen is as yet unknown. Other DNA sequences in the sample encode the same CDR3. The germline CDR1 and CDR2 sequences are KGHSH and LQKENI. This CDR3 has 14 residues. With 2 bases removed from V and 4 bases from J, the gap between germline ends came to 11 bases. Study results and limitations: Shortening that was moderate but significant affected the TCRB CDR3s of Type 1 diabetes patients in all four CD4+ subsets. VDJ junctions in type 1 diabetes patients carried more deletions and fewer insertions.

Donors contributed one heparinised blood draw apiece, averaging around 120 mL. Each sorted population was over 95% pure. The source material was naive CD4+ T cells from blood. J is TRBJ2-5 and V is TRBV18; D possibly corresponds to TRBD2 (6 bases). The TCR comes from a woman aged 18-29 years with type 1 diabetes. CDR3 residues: CASSPGAGRETQYF. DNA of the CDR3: TGTGCCAGCTCACCAGGCGCGGGGCGAGAGACCCAGTACTTC.